This T cell receptor beta chain is drawn from a study of CD4 T cells in relation to SARS-CoV-2 and coronaviruses (dated by TCRdb to the early 2020s). Concerning the study at large: In the ViraFEST assay, PBMCs were cultured with antigen for 10 days, after which TCR beta CDR3s were sequenced to identify clonal expansions specific to the antigen. An HIV-1 Nef peptide pool or a culture without peptide was used as the negative reference condition. Using patient-derived lymphoblastoid cell lines, the shared crossreactive spike epitopes were mapped to their HLA restriction. Memory CD4+ T cell crossreactivity between SARS-CoV-2 and common cold coronavirus spike proteins was assessed at the TCR clonotype level in the study. Samples from a few pre-COVID donors and the naive versus memory experiments were sequenced with the Adaptive Biotechnologies TCR-sequencing kit; other data were Illumina-based. Expansion assays from other donors in the study were sequenced with a different, Illumina-based TCR-beta assay.

Results and caveats for the whole study, not just this receptor: Small numbers of patients and of tested TCRs were a limitation of the study. Significantly weaker SARS-CoV-2-driven expansion was shown by crossreactive clones than by monoreactive clones, consistent with antigenic imprinting. In roughly 70% of donors, memory CD4+ clonotypes turned up that crossrecognized SARS-CoV-2 and at least one common cold coronavirus spike. Crossreactivity analysis centred on spike protein, so crossreactivity against other viral proteins was not assessed. No donor contributed both pre-pandemic and post-infection samples, which limited tracing the source of pre-existing responses.

On this clone: Its target antigen remains unknown. Per-base quality was not reported, and no clone a single base away is much larger than it.

CD4+ T cells from unexposed donors were collected before the COVID-19 pandemic (2011-2018). After approximately eleven days of culture, CD4+ T cells were isolated with the EasySep CD4+ T cell isolation kit. As far as cell numbers permitted, CD4+ T cells from unexposed donors were tested for reactivity against SARS-CoV-2 S and N as well as four spike pools from common cold coronaviruses. Each well held a few million PBMCs cultured in IMDM containing 5% human AB serum and about 11 IU/ml IL-2. Half of the culture medium was replaced with fresh IL-2-containing medium on days 3 and 7. In general, triplicate replicate wells were used for every peptide culture condition. The leukapheresis product for the unexposed donors was obtained through commercial purchase. Ficoll-Paque PLUS gradient centrifugation was used to isolate PBMCs from leukapheresis product or whole blood. PBMCs were either cryopreserved at -140 degrees C or used fresh in the expansion assay. The QIAamp Micro DNA Kit was used to extract genomic DNA from the CD4+ T cells.

Libraries were constructed by the immunoSEQ multiplex PCR assay. On the authors' methods: Preprocessing removed nonproductive sequences and CDR3s not starting with C, not ending with F or W, or shorter than 7 amino acids. Antigen-specific clonotypes were called with the MANAFEST web app, based on expansion relative to reference and other culture wells. A clone counted as positive if significantly expanded in 2 of 3 replicate wells versus the reference culture at FDR below 0.05. For a clone to be considered positive, significant expansion relative to all other tandem wells and an odds ratio above 5 were also required. After three terminal residues were trimmed from each end, CDR3 homology was quantified as pairwise Levenshtein distance using the stringdist R package. Entries here come from immuneACCESS through TCRdb and include only in-frame sequences with V and J called. Some clones fail to appear in such tables; in the studies checked, an unresolved V gene covers under half of the shortfall, and the cause of the remainder is unknown. The V and J calls and the clone size are those of that table, but D and trimming were determined from the DNA. Across this sample there are around 20,000 clones, with just under 70% seen only once. Of the sample, around 19% is held by the ten largest clones.

Taken from the germline V gene (reference sequence), the CDR1 and CDR2 loops are LNHDA and SQIVND. There are 15 amino acids in the CDR3, from cysteine to phenylalanine inclusive. Only CDR3 DNA is held: 45 bases, read in frame from base 1. The junction carries 17 bases between V and J, which are trimmed by 2 bases and 9 bases respectively. This chain is built from TRBV19 and TRBJ2-1; no confident D gene assignment can be made. This sequence originates from a human donor in good health. The sequenced sample was CD4+ T cells from PBMCs, cultured in vitro. The CDR3 region has the sequence CASSIPNGERFEQFF. The DNA is as follows: TGTGCCAGTAGTATACCGAATGGAGAAAGGTTTGAGCAGTTCTTC.